The T cell receptor (beta chain) under discussion was sequenced for a study of control samples from healthy donors and cancer patients. Germline lookup yields CDR1 SGHTA and CDR2 FQGNSA. The V end was cut by 0 bases, the J end by 5 bases, with 14 bases between. The CDR3 extends over 16 amino acids. Libraries were prepared by immunoSEQ multiplex PCR; TCRdb keeps only in-frame clonotypes and omits some of them. The profile shows approximately 140,000 clones, 75% to 95% of them singletons. The sample was blood. This chain uses TRBV7-2 with TRBJ2-1; D perhaps matches TRBD1 (7 bases). The source of this sequence is a man younger than 35 in good health. As DNA, the CDR3 is TGTGCCAGCAGCTTAGCGGGGGGACAGCTGAACAATGAGCAGTTCTTC. It translates to CASSLAGGQLNNEQFF. The whole variable domain, remainder taken from reference TRBV7-2 and TRBJ2-1, is GAGVSQSPSNKVTEKGKDVELRCDPISGHTALYWYRQSLGQGLEFLIYFQGNSAPDKSGLPSDRFSAERTGGSVSTLTIQRTQQEDSAVYLCASSLAGGQLNNEQFFGPGTRLTVL.